Listed here are 15 T cell receptor beta chains from one sample, sequenced in a study of T cell responses to AZD1222 COVID-19 vaccine. Data came from immunoSEQ multiplex PCR; TCRdb stores just in-frame clones and leaves some out. The table lists fewer than 30,000 clones, about 77% of them singletons. The sequencing here drew on peripheral blood, taken on day 0 of AZD1222 vaccination. Every receptor here comes from an adult in good health.

The chain has TRBV5-8 and TRBJ1-5; a possible D gene is TRBD1 (6 bases). V dropped 2 bases and J dropped 6 bases, with 15 bases sitting between them. CDR1 is SGHTS and CDR2 is YDEGEE in the germline V gene. The CDR3 loop spans 15 amino acids. The CDR3 is CASSFSQGYPQPQHF. DNA of the CDR3: TGTGCCAGCAGCTTCAGTCAGGGGTACCCTCAGCCCCAGCATTTT.

The rearrangement joins TRBV19 to TRBJ1-6, with 12 bases matching TRBD1. The CDR3 is 15 amino acids. With V trimmed by 8 bases and J by 10 bases, 9 bases remained unmatched. The germline CDR1 and CDR2 sequences are LNHDA and SQIVND (reference sequence). The CDR3: CASSSQGQGASPLHF. The CDR3 DNA reads as TGTGCCAGTTCCTCCCAGGGACAGGGGGCCTCACCCCTCCACTTT.

The CDR3 here is CASSPRGLRDLSTEAFF. The CDR3 DNA is TGTGCCAGCTCACCACGAGGGTTGAGAGATTTAAGCACTGAAGCTTTCTTT. The chain couples TRBV18 to TRBJ1-1; D is uncertain. CDR1 KGHSH and CDR2 LQKENI come from the germline V gene. Deletions cut 1 base from V and 4 bases from J, with 19 bases between. The CDR3 totals 17 residues.

The J gene is TRBJ2-5, the V gene TRBV5-4; possible D gene TRBD2, 6 bases. With 0 bases removed from V and 5 bases from J, the gap between germline ends came to 11 bases. The CDR3 contains 14 residues. The germline V gene has CDR1 SGHNT and CDR2 YYREEE (reference sequence). CDR3 sequence (DNA): TGTGCCAGCAGCTTGGCCGCGGGAACGGAGACCCAGTACTTC. The encoded protein is CASSLAAGTETQYF.

This rearrangement joins TRBV30 to TRBJ2-5; 8 positions match TRBD1. Germline V gene lookup returns CDR1 GTSNPN and CDR2 SVGIG (reference sequence). With 2 bases clipped from V and 5 bases from J, the junction kept 4 bases outside the gene matches. CDR3 length: 13 amino acids. Here the CDR3 reads CAWSSGGVETQYF. The CDR3 bases are TGTGCCTGGAGTTCAGGGGGCGTTGAGACCCAGTACTTC.

This clone was seen only once. The chain is built from TRBV30 and TRBJ1-2; D remains ambiguous. V lost 1 base and J 4 bases, leaving 13 bases between the germline ends. The CDR3 has 14 residues. Germline-derived CDR1 and CDR2 are GTSNPN and SVGIG (reference sequence). The DNA of the CDR3 is TGTGCCTGGAGTGGAGGAGCCTCGGCCTATGGCTACACCTTC. Translated, it gives CAWSGGASAYGYTF.

The V and J genes are TRBV18 and TRBJ1-1; no firm D call. Per germline, CDR1 KGHSH and CDR2 LQKENI. This CDR3 has 12 residues. The V gene lost 3 bases and the J gene lost 7 bases, with 9 bases spanning the gap. CDR3 in amino acids: CASSPRLDEAFF. CDR3 DNA sequence: TGTGCCAGCTCACCGAGGCTAGATGAAGCTTTCTTT.

The rearrangement joins TRBV24-1 to TRBJ2-2; TRBD1 matches 9 bases. V gave up 7 bases and J gave up 5 bases; unmatched junction bases: 4. Looked up from germline, CDR1 is KGHDR and CDR2 is SFDVKD. The CDR3 length is 14 residues. CDR3 protein: CATRGQGSTGELFF. The CDR3 DNA reads as TGTGCCACCAGGGGACAGGGCTCGACCGGGGAGCTGTTTTTT.

This clone was counted once. This rearrangement joins TRBV7-2 to TRBJ2-4, with D possibly being TRBD2 (5 bases). V dropped 5 bases and J dropped 0 bases, with 14 bases sitting between them. There are 16 residues in the CDR3. Per germline, CDR1 SGHTA and CDR2 FQGNSA. This CDR3 reads CASSAQVRGAKNIQYF. The CDR3 coding sequence is TGTGCCAGCAGCGCCCAAGTCCGGGGAGCCAAAAACATTCAGTACTTC.

The chain combines TRBV7-9 with TRBJ1-2; D is possibly TRBD1 (6 bases). Germline CDR1 reads SEHNR; CDR2 reads FQNEAQ (reference sequence). V shed 1 base and J shed 6 bases, with 12 bases lying between them. The CDR3 contains 14 residues. CDR3 bases: TGTGCCAGCAGCTTAGTCGAGGGGGTGGATGGCTACACCTTC. As protein: CASSLVEGVDGYTF.

This clone is labeled as medium-sized. This chain connects TRBV7-2 to TRBJ1-3; 8 nucleotides match TRBD1. Germline loops: CDR1 SGHTA, CDR2 FQGNSA. This CDR3 is 15 amino acids long. V gave up 5 bases and J gave up 1 base; unmatched junction bases: 4. CDR3 amino acids: CASSVGQASGNTIYF. DNA for the CDR3: TGTGCCAGCAGCGTGGGACAGGCTTCTGGAAACACCATATATTTT.

This chain connects TRBV6-6 to TRBJ2-7; D unclear. The germline V gene has CDR1 MNHNY and CDR2 SVGAGI (reference sequence). This CDR3 is built from 12 residues. V was clipped by 6 bases and J by 2 bases, with 8 bases between them. CDR3 bases: TGTGCCAGCAGCTCTAGACCCTACGAGCAGTACGTC. It translates to CASSSRPYEQYV.

The chain couples TRBV7-2 to TRBJ2-3; D might be TRBD2 (5 bases). Germline lookup yields CDR1 SGHTA and CDR2 FQGNSA. This CDR3 spans 15 amino acids. The V end lost 0 bases, the J end lost 1 base, and 8 bases lay between the germline ends. CDR3 in DNA: TGTGCCAGCAGCTTAGCCGCCGGGGGCACAGATACGCAGTATTTT. Amino acids: CASSLAAGGTDTQYF.

This clone came up a few times. The chain links TRBV6-2 or TRBV6-3 to TRBJ1-2, with D perhaps TRBD1 (6 bases). The germline gives CDR1 MNHEY, CDR2 SVGEGT. V was clipped by 5 bases and J by 5 bases, with 18 bases between them. The CDR3 loop spans 15 amino acids. CDR3: CASSRTGSQGYGYTF. The CDR3 bases are TGTGCCAGCAGTAGGACGGGCTCACAGGGATATGGCTACACCTTC.

The chain joins TRBV6-5 to TRBJ2-7; D is unclear. The CDR3 has 13 residues. Looked up from germline, CDR1 is MNHEY and CDR2 is SVGAGI. Trimming took 2 bases from V and 7 from J, leaving 12 bases between them. CDR3: CASSYSKGGEQYV. The CDR3 region has the DNA TGTGCCAGCAGTTACAGCAAAGGTGGGGAGCAGTACGTC.